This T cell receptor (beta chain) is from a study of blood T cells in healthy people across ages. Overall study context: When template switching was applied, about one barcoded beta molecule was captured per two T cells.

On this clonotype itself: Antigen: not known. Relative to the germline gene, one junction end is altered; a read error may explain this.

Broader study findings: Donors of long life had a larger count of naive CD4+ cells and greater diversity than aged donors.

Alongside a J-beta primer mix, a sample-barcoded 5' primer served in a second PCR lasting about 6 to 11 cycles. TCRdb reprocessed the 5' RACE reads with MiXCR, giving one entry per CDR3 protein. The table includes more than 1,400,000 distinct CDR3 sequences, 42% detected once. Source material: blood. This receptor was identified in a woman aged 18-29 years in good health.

Here the CDR3 DNA reads TGTGCCAGCAGATTAGTTAGTTTATCGAACAATGAGCAGTACTTC. Residues: CASRLVSLSNNEQYF. V and J are TRBV7-9 and TRBJ2-1; D is ambiguous. The end of the DNA fits TRBJ2-7 better, so the J call may be wrong. Germline V CDR1 and CDR2: SEHNR, FQNEAQ (reference sequence). This CDR3 has 15 amino acids.